The 27 T cell receptor beta chains presented below share a single source sample, sequenced in a study of vaccination effects on CD4 cells after COVID-19. Before any sequencing was done, the ViraFEST assay used viral peptide pools to expand antigen-specific CD4+ T cells. Following culture for roughly 10 days, CD4+ T cells were isolated. PCR showed that the person got SARS-CoV-2 infection at some point between March and December 2020. Each participant was given two doses of one vaccine (BNT162b2 or mRNA-1273). The protocol was immunoSEQ multiplex PCR, while the TCRdb copy is restricted to in-frame clones and leaves out a portion. The profile shows under 15,000 clones, less than 85% of them singletons. Their antigens are not known. The sample was CD4+ T cells from PBMCs cultured with SARS-CoV-2 spike peptides, taken after COVID-19 vaccination. Receptors originate from a human donor who had a prior SARS-CoV-2 infection.

The chain recombines TRBV5-1 with TRBJ2-1, with D possibly being TRBD2 (7 bases). Germline values: CDR1 SGHRS, CDR2 YFSETQ. This CDR3 spans 16 amino acids. V lost 5 bases and J lost 2, with 17 bases in between. CDR3 DNA: TGCGCCAGCAGAAGAGAGGCGGGGGCGGCCTACAATGAGCAGTTCTTC. Encoded protein: CASRREAGAAYNEQFF.

V usage is TRBV9 and J usage is TRBJ1-5, with a tentative D call TRBD1 (5 bases). There are 16 residues in the CDR3. Germline loops: CDR1 SGDLS, CDR2 YYNGEE. V was trimmed by 4 bases and J by 7 bases, leaving 21 bases between them. DNA for the CDR3: TGTGCCAGCAGCTTGAACAGAGGGGAGTCGCGGCAGCCCCAGCATTTT. Encoded protein: CASSLNRGESRQPQHF.

The chain links TRBV19 to TRBJ2-6; D uncertain. CDR1 and CDR2 (germline): LNHDA, SQIVND (reference sequence). This CDR3 contains 13 residues. CDR3 in amino acids: CGTGIPGANVLTF. DNA of the CDR3: TGTGGAACCGGCATTCCTGGGGCCAACGTCCTGACTTTC.

This chain joins TRBV13 and TRBJ2-7, with TRBD2 matching 14 bases. CDR3 length equals 17 residues. Germline CDR1 reads PRHDT; CDR2 reads FYEKMQ (reference sequence). V was pared by 5 bases and J by 3 bases, with 9 bases of the junction left unmatched. The DNA of the CDR3 is TGTGCCAGCAGCCCAGGGACTAGCGGGAGCCTCCACTACGAGCAGTACTTC. This translates into CASSPGTSGSLHYEQYF.

V gene TRBV25-1 combines with J gene TRBJ2-7; D not resolved. The V gene's germline CDR1 is MGHDK and CDR2 SYGVNS. V dropped 4 bases and J dropped 4 bases, with 5 bases sitting between them. The CDR3 totals 11 residues. The CDR3 sequence is CASSVGYEQYF. CDR3 in DNA: TGTGCCAGCAGTGTAGGGTACGAGCAGTACTTC.

This clone was seen a handful of times. CDR3 loop: CASSRTGINSPLHF. The CDR3 DNA reads TGTGCCAGCAGCAGGACAGGGATAAATTCACCCCTCCACTTT. V usage is TRBV7-2 and J usage is TRBJ1-6; 8 bases are shared with TRBD1. Losses at the gene ends were 5 bases for V and 7 bases for J; bases not matched to a gene: 4. The CDR3 is 14 residues long. CDR1 SGHTA and CDR2 FQGNSA come from the germline V gene.

The chain couples TRBV27 to TRBJ2-2; a weak D match, TRBD2 (6 bases). The CDR3 is 13 amino acids. Trimming took 6 bases from V and 4 from J, leaving 9 bases between them. Germline lookup yields CDR1 MNHEY and CDR2 SMNVEV (reference sequence). The CDR3 spells CASRSGVTGELFF. For the CDR3, the DNA is TGTGCCAGCAGATCGGGAGTCACCGGGGAGCTGTTTTTT.

This chain connects TRBV6-1 to TRBJ2-5; D perhaps matches TRBD1 (6 bases). V was cut by 1 base and J by 2 bases, with 11 bases left in between. The CDR3 extends over 15 amino acids. Germline CDR1 is MNHNS and CDR2 is SASEGT. CDR3 protein: CASSEVAGAQETQYF. The CDR3 bases are TGTGCCAGCAGTGAAGTAGCAGGGGCTCAAGAGACCCAGTACTTC.

This rearrangement joins TRBV2 to TRBJ2-7; D is unclear. The CDR3 has 13 residues. Germline CDR1 is SNHLY and CDR2 is FYNNEI. V shed 3 bases and J shed 2 bases, with 8 bases lying between them. The CDR3 nucleotides read TGTGCCAGCAGTGACCCCAGTCCCTACGAGCAGTACTTC. Translated: CASSDPSPYEQYF.

V and J are TRBV7-9 and TRBJ2-1; no firm D call. CDR1 and CDR2 (germline): SEHNR, FQNEAQ (reference sequence). The ends were cut back, 0 bases at V and 9 bases at J, with 9 bases in the middle. This CDR3 has 13 amino acids. The CDR3 bases are TGTGCCAGCAGCTTAGCCGTGGGTACTGAGCAGTTCTTC. Its protein product is CASSLAVGTEQFF.

This clone was seen once. The chain employs TRBV5-1 and TRBJ1-1; D may be TRBD1 (6 bases). The germline V and J ends were trimmed by 3 bases and 7 bases, with 28 bases remaining between them. This CDR3 spans 18 amino acids. Germline CDR1 is SGHRS and CDR2 is YFSETQ. CDR3 bases: TGCGCCAGCAGCTCCAGTCCCTATGAGACAGGAGGAGAGGGTGAAGCTTTCTTT. Translating gives CASSSSPYETGGEGEAFF.

This chain joins TRBV18 and TRBJ1-3; no reliable D call. Germline-derived CDR1 and CDR2 are KGHSH and LQKENI. V was trimmed by 6 bases and J by 4 bases, leaving 16 bases between them. The CDR3 covers 15 residues. The CDR3 loop is CASSLLGPGGNTIYF. The CDR3 nucleotides read TGTGCCAGCTCTCTATTGGGCCCGGGAGGAAACACCATATATTTT.

This sequence joins TRBV3-1 (or the pseudogene TRBV3-2) and TRBJ1-2; no clear D. Germline assignment: CDR1 LGHDT and CDR2 YNNKEL (reference sequence). V lost 4 bases and J 4 bases, leaving 10 bases between the germline ends. The CDR3 has 13 residues. The CDR3 bases are TGTGCCAGCAGCCCCTTGGGGTTCTATGGCTACACCTTC. Translating it yields CASSPLGFYGYTF.

Regarding this clone: A junction boundary mismatches the germline segment, possibly from a read error. The rearrangement links TRBV4-2 to TRBJ2-1, with 9 bases lining up with TRBD2. CDR1 LGHNA and CDR2 YNFKEQ come from the germline V gene. The CDR3 length is 16 residues. CDR3: CASSEDETSGYNEQFF. CDR3 in DNA: TGTGCCAGCAGCGAAGATGAGACTAGCGGATACAATGAGCAGTTCTTC.

This clone has only a few counts. The CDR3: CASSVDTSRETEAFF. DNA for the CDR3: TGTGCCAGCAGCGTAGACACATCCCGGGAGACTGAAGCTTTCTTT. The gene calls are TRBV9 and TRBJ1-1; no definite D call. Trimming removed 0 bases from V and 5 bases from J, with 14 bases in between. The CDR3 is made up of 15 amino acids. From germline, CDR1 is SGDLS and CDR2 YYNGEE.

The gene calls are TRBV24-1 and TRBJ1-4, with a possible D match to TRBD1 (5 bases). Germline values: CDR1 KGHDR, CDR2 SFDVKD. Trimming cost V 9 bases and J 4 bases, with 26 bases left between them. The CDR3 is 18 amino acids. This CDR3 is CATLFLFTRGRNNEKLFF. DNA of the CDR3: TGTGCCACCCTGTTCCTTTTCACACGGGGCCGCAATAATGAAAAACTGTTTTTT.

This clone was detected a few times. The chain links TRBV4-1 to TRBJ1-2, with D unclear. The germline V and J ends were trimmed by 0 bases and 2 bases, with 13 bases remaining between them. Germline CDR1 and CDR2: MGHRA and YSYEKL. The CDR3 is made up of 16 amino acids. The CDR3 protein is CASSQEGRVQNYGYTF. The DNA of the CDR3 is TGCGCCAGCAGCCAAGAAGGCCGGGTGCAGAACTATGGCTACACCTTC.

The chain joins TRBV5-1 to TRBJ1-2, with D perhaps matching TRBD1 (5 bases). Germline lookup yields CDR1 SGHRS and CDR2 YFSETQ. The V end was cut by 1 base, the J end by 4 bases, with 5 bases between. CDR3 size: 12 residues. The CDR3 DNA is TGCGCCAGCAGCTTGCAGGGCTATGGCTACACCTTC. Protein sequence: CASSLQGYGYTF.

This sequence joins TRBV18 and TRBJ2-3; D not resolved. In germline, CDR1 is KGHSH, CDR2 LQKENI. V was cut by 3 bases and J by 10 bases, with 14 bases left in between. The CDR3 has 13 amino acids. The CDR3 region is CASSPAGLTAQYF. CDR3 nucleotide sequence: TGTGCCAGCTCACCGGCTGGGCTCACTGCGCAGTATTTT.

This clone occurred a few times. This chain joins TRBV21-1 and TRBJ1-5; the D call TRBD1 from the table was never checked on the DNA. TRBV21-1 is reported as a pseudogene. This CDR3 has 16 residues. CDR3 region: CASANTQGGCNQPQHF. The DNA of the CDR3 is TGTGCCAGCGCCAATACTCAGGGGGGATGCAATCAGCCCCAGCATTTT.

V gene TRBV12-5 combines with J gene TRBJ2-7; no firm D call. The V end lost 0 bases, the J end lost 1 base, and 10 bases lay between the germline ends. Germline CDR1 LGHNT, CDR2 FRNRAP. The CDR3 is 15 amino acids. CDR3 nucleotides: TGTGCTAGTGGTTTGGTAGTTAAGCCTTCCTACGAGCAGTACTTC. This gives the protein CASGLVVKPSYEQYF.

The gene calls are TRBV30 and TRBJ1-1; possible D gene TRBD1, 5 bases. The CDR3 has 15 amino acids. The germline V gene has CDR1 GTSNPN and CDR2 SVGIG (reference sequence). The V and J ends lost 0 bases and 1 base respectively, with 12 bases between them. CDR3 nucleotide sequence: TGTGCCTGGAGTGTAGGAGGGGCCGGGAACACTGAAGCTTTCTTT. It specifies CAWSVGGAGNTEAFF.

The chain employs TRBV19 and TRBJ2-5; D could derive from TRBD1 or TRBD2 (6 bases each). Germline V gene sequence: CDR1 LNHDA, CDR2 SQIVND (reference sequence). V gave up 10 bases and J gave up 5 bases, with 14 bases separating them. The CDR3 contains 12 residues. CDR3 region: CATRQAGETQYF. CDR3 sequence (DNA): TGTGCCACCCGACAGGCGGGGGAGACCCAGTACTTC.

The V gene is TRBV15, the J gene TRBJ2-1, with D possibly being TRBD2 (7 bases). CDR1 and CDR2 (germline): LNHNV, YYDKDF (reference sequence). Trimming stripped 2 bases from V and 9 bases from J, with 20 bases between. This CDR3 is 16 amino acids long. The CDR3 region is CATSRQGGAEAGEQFF. Here the CDR3 DNA reads TGTGCCACCAGCAGACAAGGGGGGGCGGAGGCGGGTGAGCAGTTCTTC.

The chain is built from TRBV7-3 and TRBJ1-3; D perhaps matches TRBD1 (6 bases). Germline V lookup: CDR1 SGHTA, CDR2 FQGTGA. The CDR3 has 14 amino acids. Trimming took 5 bases from V and 0 from J, leaving 8 bases between them. The CDR3: CASSLQGSGNTIYF. In DNA form, the CDR3 reads TGTGCCAGCAGCCTACAGGGCTCTGGAAACACCATATATTTT.

J is TRBJ2-3 and V is TRBV19; tentatively, D is TRBD1 (6 bases). CDR3 length equals 13 residues. Germline V gene data show CDR1 as LNHDA and CDR2 as SQIVND (reference sequence). With 7 bases removed from V and 5 bases from J, the gap between germline ends came to 13 bases. Here the CDR3 DNA reads TGTGCCAGTACCATATCACAGGGAGATACGCAGTATTTT. This codes for CASTISQGDTQYF.

The chain carries TRBV5-1 and TRBJ2-1; maybe TRBD2 (6 bases). The V end was cut by 0 bases, the J end by 4 bases, with 11 bases between. The CDR3 runs 15 residues. Germline CDR1 SGHRS, CDR2 YFSETQ. The CDR3 here is CASSLVAGSYNEQFF. The CDR3 DNA reads as TGCGCCAGCAGCTTGGTGGCGGGGTCATACAATGAGCAGTTCTTC.